The next 25 T cell receptor beta chains were all read from a single sample in a study of blood T cell repertoires in COVID-19. Generated by immunoSEQ multiplex PCR, the TCRdb table keeps only in-frame clones and is missing some. The repertoire holds about 99,000 clones, more than 80% seen once, with about 3.5% in the top ten. Sequencing was performed on peripheral blood. All receptors come from a woman aged 55-75 years with acute or convalescent COVID-19.

The genes are TRBV19 and TRBJ1-3, with a tentative D call TRBD1 (6 bases). Germline values: CDR1 LNHDA, CDR2 SQIVND (reference sequence). The V and J ends lost 6 bases and 4 bases respectively, with 13 bases between them. The CDR3 runs to 14 residues. The CDR3 is CASRGAAQGNTIYF. The CDR3 DNA follows: TGTGCCAGTAGGGGGGCAGCGCAGGGAAACACCATATATTTT. Variable domain in full (rest from reference TRBV19 and TRBJ1-3): DGGITQSPKYLFRKEGQNVTLSCEQNLNHDAMYWYRQDPGQGLRLIYYSQIVNDFQKGDIAEGYSVSREKKESFPLTVTSAQKNPTAFYLCASRGAAQGNTIYFGEGSWLTVV.

The chain uses TRBV19 and TRBJ1-5, with unresolved D. The V end lost 9 bases, the J end lost 4 bases, and 10 bases lay between the germline ends. Germline V gene data show CDR1 as LNHDA and CDR2 as SQIVND (reference sequence). The CDR3 totals 12 residues. The CDR3 protein is CASRGPNQPQHF. DNA of the CDR3: TGTGCCAGCCGAGGCCCTAATCAGCCCCAGCATTTT.

The chain recombines TRBV6-5 with TRBJ1-4, with D hard to call. The germline V gene encodes CDR1 MNHEY and CDR2 SVGAGI. With 6 bases removed from V and 4 bases from J, the gap between germline ends came to 15 bases. This CDR3 comprises 15 residues. CDR3 loop: CASSQRGRVNEKLFF. Written as DNA, the CDR3 is TGTGCCAGCAGCCAGAGAGGGAGAGTTAATGAAAAACTGTTTTTT.

The CDR3 here is CASSPLSLTGELFF. The CDR3 DNA reads as TGTGCCAGCTCGCCCCTTTCCCTAACCGGGGAGCTGTTTTTT. The chain links TRBV18 to TRBJ2-2; D uncertain. V was trimmed by 6 bases and J by 5 bases, leaving 13 bases between them. Germline V CDR1 and CDR2: KGHSH, LQKENI. The length of the CDR3 is 14 residues.

The rearrangement joins TRBV10-3 to TRBJ1-3; D remains ambiguous. The CDR3 consists of 15 residues. Trimming left V 2 bases short and J 0 bases short, with 8 bases between. Germline CDR1 and CDR2: ENHRY and SYGVKD. CDR3 sequence (DNA): TGTGCCATCAGTGAGGAGGGCTTCTCTGGAAACACCATATATTTT. Its translation is CAISEEGFSGNTIYF.

The chain combines TRBV29-1 with TRBJ1-2; 10 bases align to TRBD1. The CDR3 length is 15 residues. Unmatched junction bases numbered 4, after V lost 3 bases and J lost 0 bases. Germline V gives CDR1 SQVTM, CDR2 ANQGSEA. The CDR3: CSVDRTGGPNYGYTF. CDR3 in DNA: TGCAGCGTTGACCGGACAGGGGGTCCTAACTATGGCTACACCTTC.

In regard to this clone: This CDR3 is also generated by other DNA sequences in the sample. The V and J genes are TRBV5-1 and TRBJ2-1; TRBD2 is a possible D gene (6 bases). V was trimmed by 0 bases and J by 4 bases, leaving 11 bases between them. Germline lookup yields CDR1 SGHRS and CDR2 YFSETQ. This CDR3 has 15 amino acids. The CDR3: CASSLGAGIYNEQFF. CDR3 nucleotide sequence: TGCGCCAGCAGCTTGGGGGCGGGGATTTACAATGAGCAGTTCTTC. The full variable domain, its missing parts supplied by reference TRBV5-1 and TRBJ2-1, is KAGVTQTPRYLIKTRGQQVTLSCSPISGHRSVSWYQQTPGQGLQFLFEYFSETQRNKGNFPGRFSGRQFSNSRSEMNVSTLELGDSALYLCASSLGAGIYNEQFFGPGTRLTVL.

The sample holds one count of this clone. The J gene is TRBJ1-6, the V gene TRBV7-3, with D tentatively TRBD1 (5 bases). CDR3 length equals 13 residues. V lost 5 bases and J 14 bases, leaving 16 bases between the germline ends. Germline V lookup: CDR1 SGHTA, CDR2 FQGTGA. The chain's CDR3 is CASSPNPTGTLHF. DNA of the CDR3: TGTGCCAGCAGCCCCAATCCCACAGGTACCCTCCACTTT.

On this clone itself: At one of its ends the junction is not consistent with the germline gene, which may arise from a read error. V is TRBV7-7 and J is TRBJ1-2; a weak D match, TRBD1 (6 bases). The CDR3 is 15 residues long. Germline CDR1 and CDR2: SSHAT and FNYEAQ (reference sequence). The CDR3 bases are TGTGCTAGCAGCTTAGGGACACCTGCTAACTATGGCTACACCTTC. The encoded protein is CASSLGTPANYGYTF.

The V call is TRBV19, the J call TRBJ1-2; D unclear. Germline assignment: CDR1 LNHDA and CDR2 SQIVND (reference sequence). Trimming took off 0 bases at V and 7 bases at J, with 15 bases between the two ends. There are 15 residues in the CDR3. CDR3 sequence (DNA): TGTGCCAGTAGTATAGATCGGCGGCAGTTGGGTGGCTACACCTTC. Protein: CASSIDRRQLGGYTF.

The chain employs TRBV24-1 and TRBJ1-4; the D is unclear. The CDR3 length is 16 residues. CDR1 and CDR2 (germline): KGHDR, SFDVKD. V lost 9 bases and J 4 bases, leaving 20 bases between the germline ends. The DNA for the CDR3 is TGTGCCACCCCCACGGAGGCACGGGAGATTAATGAAAAACTGTTTTTT. Encoded protein: CATPTEAREINEKLFF.

This clone is a singleton in its sample. The chain couples TRBV18 to TRBJ2-1; 12 bases align to TRBD1. The length of the CDR3 is 15 residues. Germline V gives CDR1 KGHSH, CDR2 LQKENI. Germline trimming cut 1 base from V and 8 bases from J; bases unmatched to any gene: 3. The CDR3 DNA is TGTGCCAGCTCACCACTGGGACAGGGGGCCTATGAGCAGTTCTTC. Translating gives CASSPLGQGAYEQFF.

V usage is TRBV5-1 and J usage is TRBJ1-2, with 7 bases that match TRBD1. The CDR3 has 13 residues. The ends lost 3 bases at V and 6 bases at J; junction bases unmatched: 5. The germline gives CDR1 SGHRS, CDR2 YFSETQ. The CDR3 loop is CASSSSTGHGYTF. CDR3 DNA: TGCGCCAGCAGCTCCTCGACAGGGCATGGCTACACCTTC. The full variable domain, in which reference TRBV5-1 and TRBJ1-2 provide the parts outside the CDR3, is KAGVTQTPRYLIKTRGQQVTLSCSPISGHRSVSWYQQTPGQGLQFLFEYFSETQRNKGNFPGRFSGRQFSNSRSEMNVSTLELGDSALYLCASSSSTGHGYTFGSGTRLTVV.

This clone is a singleton in its sample. The chain combines TRBV27 with TRBJ1-3; D is perhaps TRBD1 (5 bases). This CDR3 has 15 amino acids. CDR1 and CDR2 from the germline V gene are MNHEY and SMNVEV (reference sequence). V lost 6 bases, J lost 3 bases, and 15 bases lay in between. In nucleotides, the CDR3 is TGTGCCAGCAGCTCGTCGGGGGGGGGTGGAAACACCATATATTTT. It is translated as CASSSSGGGGNTIYF.

The V and J genes are TRBV6-1 and TRBJ2-1; 7 bases align to TRBD2. Germline CDR1 reads MNHNS; CDR2 reads SASEGT. V shed 1 base, J shed 3 bases, and the junction held 6 bases outside the gene matches. The length of the CDR3 is 16 residues. As DNA, the CDR3 is TGTGCCAGCAGTGAAGACCTTAGCGGGTACTACAATGAGCAGTTCTTC. This encodes CASSEDLSGYYNEQFF.

This sequence joins TRBV5-1 and TRBJ1-2; 7 bases are a match to TRBD1. CDR3 length: 14 residues. The trim removed 4 bases at V and 0 bases at J, leaving 3 bases unmatched. The germline V gene has CDR1 SGHRS and CDR2 YFSETQ. The CDR3 DNA reads TGCGCCAGCAGCCCGACAGGGCCTAACTATGGCTACACCTTC. This sequence encodes CASSPTGPNYGYTF.

The chain couples TRBV19 to TRBJ2-7; TRBD2 agrees at 7 bases. This CDR3 region has 12 residues. Trimming removed 2 bases from V and 10 bases from J; junction bases left unmatched: 5. CDR1 is LNHDA, CDR2 SQIVND, per germline (reference sequence). The CDR3 coding sequence is TGTGCCAGTAGTATACGGGGAGGGGATCAGTACTTC. Its translation: CASSIRGGDQYF.

The V call is TRBV6-5, the J call TRBJ2-2; 7 nucleotides agree with TRBD1. This CDR3 contains 14 residues. With 11 bases clipped from V and 2 bases from J, the junction kept 8 bases outside the gene matches. CDR1 and CDR2 (germline): MNHEY, SVGAGI. For the CDR3, the DNA is TGTGCCGGCGGACAGGCCGTTAACACCGGGGAGCTGTTTTTT. Protein product: CAGGQAVNTGELFF.

V and J are TRBV19 and TRBJ1-5; TRBD1 matches 9 bases. The CDR3 sequence is 14 residues long. The V and J ends lost 7 bases and 4 bases, in that order; junction bases with no gene match: 5. The germline CDR1 and CDR2 sequences are LNHDA and SQIVND (reference sequence). The CDR3 sequence: CASKSGTGNQPQHF. CDR3 nucleotides: TGTGCCAGTAAATCAGGGACAGGGAATCAGCCCCAGCATTTT. Supplemented by reference TRBV19 and TRBJ1-5, the full variable domain reads DGGITQSPKYLFRKEGQNVTLSCEQNLNHDAMYWYRQDPGQGLRLIYYSQIVNDFQKGDIAEGYSVSREKKESFPLTVTSAQKNPTAFYLCASKSGTGNQPQHFGDGTRLSIL.

V is TRBV10-3 and J is TRBJ1-6; perhaps TRBD1 as D (6 bases). V was cut by 0 bases and J by 0 bases, with 12 bases left in between. The CDR3 length is 18 residues. Germline CDR1 reads ENHRY; CDR2 reads SYGVKD. CDR3 sequence: CAISESRTASSYNSPLHF. In DNA, the CDR3 is TGTGCCATCAGTGAGTCCCGGACAGCTAGCTCCTATAATTCACCCCTCCACTTT.

This clone was found once. This chain connects TRBV3-1 (or the pseudogene TRBV3-2) to TRBJ1-2; D uncertain. The CDR3 consists of 13 residues. V lost 8 bases and J lost 0, with 10 bases in between. The germline V gene encodes CDR1 LGHDT and CDR2 YNNKEL (reference sequence). The CDR3 coding sequence is TGTGCCAGCGCCGGGGTGGCTAACTATGGCTACACCTTC. Encoded protein: CASAGVANYGYTF.

The rearrangement links TRBV11-2 to TRBJ1-5, with 7 positions matching TRBD1. The CDR3 has 14 amino acids. Losses at the gene ends were 5 bases for V and 6 bases for J; bases not matched to a gene: 7. Per germline, CDR1 SGHAT and CDR2 FQNNGV. CDR3 nucleotides: TGTGCCAGCAGCATCACAGGGGTAGGTCAGCCCCAGCATTTT. Translated: CASSITGVGQPQHF.

This chain links TRBV11-2 with TRBJ1-1, with 7 nucleotides matching TRBD1. The germline CDR1 and CDR2 sequences are SGHAT and FQNNGV. V gave up 6 bases and J gave up 0 bases; unmatched junction bases: 7. The CDR3 has 15 residues. CDR3 loop: CASSSQGQMNTEAFF. CDR3 sequence (DNA): TGTGCCAGCAGTTCCCAGGGACAGATGAACACTGAAGCTTTCTTT.

The chain recombines TRBV7-8 with TRBJ1-2; 9 nucleotides align to TRBD1. V trimming: 5 bases; J trimming: 1 base; junction bases outside the gene matches: 5. The CDR3 contains 15 residues. Germline V gene data show CDR1 as SGHVS and CDR2 as FQNEAQ. CDR3 DNA sequence: TGTGCCAGCAGCGGGGCGGGACAGGGTAACTATGGCTACACCTTC. Translation: CASSGAGQGNYGYTF.

The chain has TRBV3-1 (or the pseudogene TRBV3-2) and TRBJ1-5; 7 bases are shared with TRBD1. The junction had 6 bases not matched to a gene; V was cut back by 0 bases and J by 7 bases. Germline CDR1 is LGHDT and CDR2 is YNNKEL (reference sequence). CDR3 length equals 15 residues. In nucleotides, the CDR3 is TGTGCCAGCAGCCAAGATCTGGCAGGGGGGCAGCCCCAGCATTTT. This encodes CASSQDLAGGQPQHF.